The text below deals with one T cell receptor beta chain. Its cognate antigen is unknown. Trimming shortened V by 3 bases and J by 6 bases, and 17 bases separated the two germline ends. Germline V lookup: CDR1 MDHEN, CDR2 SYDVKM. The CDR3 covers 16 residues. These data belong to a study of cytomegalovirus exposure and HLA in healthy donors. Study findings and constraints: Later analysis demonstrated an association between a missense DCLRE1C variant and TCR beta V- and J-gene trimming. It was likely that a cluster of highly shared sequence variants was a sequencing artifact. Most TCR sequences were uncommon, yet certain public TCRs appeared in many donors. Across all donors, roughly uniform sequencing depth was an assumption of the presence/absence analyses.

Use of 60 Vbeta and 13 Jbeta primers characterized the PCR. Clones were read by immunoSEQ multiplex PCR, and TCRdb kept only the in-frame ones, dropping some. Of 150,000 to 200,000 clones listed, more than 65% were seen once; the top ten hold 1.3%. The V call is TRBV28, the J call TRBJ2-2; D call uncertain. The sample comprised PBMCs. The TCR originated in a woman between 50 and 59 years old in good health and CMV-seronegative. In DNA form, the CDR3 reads TGTGCCAGCAGTTTGGATTTAGACTTTACGGCCGGGGAGCTGTTTTTT. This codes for CASSLDLDFTAGELFF.